These T cell receptor beta chains were read from a single sample in a study of blood T cell repertoires in COVID-19. Repertoires were generated with immunoSEQ multiplex PCR, while TCRdb's copy carries only in-frame clones and drops some. The sample yields 350,000 or so clones, approximately 89% seen once. The specimen was peripheral blood. The source of these receptors is a woman in her sixties or seventies with COVID-19, enrolled during active disease. Each CDR3 is given with its conserved first and last residue. Each record gives: D gene, V gene, J gene, clone size, CDR3 protein, CDR3 DNA. D genes are given only for firm matches. Part of the rows lack a size; the others show once, few, many or a class for expanded clones.

>TRBD2|TRBV24-1|TRBJ2-3|NA
CATSDFGSRGYEDTQYF
TGTGCCACCAGTGATTTTGGTTCGCGGGGGTATGAAGATACGCAGTATTTT
>TRBD1|TRBV7-9|TRBJ1-4|once
CASSPRQGASNEKLFF
TGTGCCAGCAGCCCGAGGCAGGGGGCTTCTAATGAAAAACTGTTTTTT
>TRBD1|TRBV16|TRBJ1-2|NA
CASSPRTGPEGYTF
TGTGCCAGCAGCCCCCGGACAGGGCCTGAGGGCTACACCTTC
>NA|TRBV18|TRBJ2-3|NA
CASSSGSTEGQYF
TGTGCCAGCTCCTCTGGATCAACAGAAGGGCAGTATTTT
>TRBD2|TRBV7-9|TRBJ2-7|NA
CASSHTALTSGGPAYEQYF
TGTGCCAGCAGCCACACCGCCTTAACTAGCGGGGGGCCCGCCTACGAGCAGTACTTC
>TRBD1|TRBV25-1|TRBJ1-1|NA
CASRQTGSTEAFF
TGTGCCAGCAGACAGACAGGGTCCACTGAAGCTTTCTTT
>TRBD1|TRBV6-1|TRBJ2-1|NA
CASSDGTGGYYNEQFF
TGTGCCAGCAGTGACGGGACAGGGGGATACTACAATGAGCAGTTCTTC
>NA|TRBV4-2|TRBJ2-1|NA
CASSQVNGEDEQFF
TGTGCCAGCAGCCAAGTTAACGGAGAGGATGAGCAGTTCTTC
>TRBD1|TRBV28|TRBJ1-1|NA
CASRTQGAKTEAFF
TGTGCCAGCAGGACACAGGGGGCGAAAACTGAAGCTTTCTTT
>TRBD1|TRBV27|TRBJ1-2|NA
CASSLSTGHYGGYTF
TGTGCCAGCAGTTTATCGACAGGGCACTACGGTGGCTACACCTTC
>NA|TRBV4-2|TRBJ2-2|NA
CASSQLSSVTGELFF
TGTGCCAGCAGCCAACTTTCGTCGGTCACCGGGGAGCTGTTTTTT
>TRBD1|TRBV19|TRBJ1-1|NA
CASSMRTGYMNTEAFF
TGTGCCAGTAGTATGAGGACAGGGTACATGAACACTGAAGCTTTCTTT
>NA|TRBV7-8|TRBJ1-1|NA
CASSLLGRGAFTEAFF
TGTGCCAGCAGCCTCCTGGGGCGGGGGGCGTTTACTGAAGCTTTCTTT
>NA|TRBV3-1/TRBV3-2|TRBJ2-7|NA
CASSREVGEQYF
TGTGCCAGCAGCCGGGAGGTCGGGGAGCAGTACTTC
>NA|TRBV7-9|TRBJ1-1|NA
CASSFQGTNTEAFF
TGTGCCAGCAGTTTCCAGGGGACGAACACTGAAGCTTTCTTT
>NA|TRBV7-9|TRBJ1-3|NA
CASSHDKAGNTIYF
TGTGCCAGCAGTCATGACAAAGCTGGAAACACCATATATTTT
>NA|TRBV27|TRBJ2-7|NA
CASSPRQAFTYEQYF
TGTGCCAGCAGTCCTCGACAGGCCTTCACCTACGAGCAGTACTTC
>NA|TRBV7-9|TRBJ2-3|NA
CASSLAGAYTDTQYF
TGTGCCAGCAGCTTAGCGGGGGCCTACACAGATACGCAGTATTTT
>NA|TRBV5-1|TRBJ1-2|NA
CASNGGNNYGYTF
TGCGCCAGCAACGGGGGGAACAACTATGGCTACACCTTC
>TRBD1|TRBV6-1|TRBJ1-1|NA
CASSEALDRGIRTEAFF
TGTGCCAGCAGTGAAGCGCTGGACAGGGGGATTAGGACTGAAGCTTTCTTT
>NA|TRBV11-2|TRBJ1-4|NA
CASSLQDEKLFF
TGTGCCAGCAGCTTACAGGATGAAAAACTGTTTTTT
>NA|TRBV28|TRBJ1-1|few
CASMHRIVSEAFF
TGTGCCAGCATGCACAGGATAGTCAGTGAAGCTTTCTTT
>NA|TRBV6-6|TRBJ1-1|NA
CASNYLSEPLEAFF
TGTGCCAGCAATTATTTGTCGGAGCCCCTTGAAGCTTTCTTT
>TRBD1|TRBV7-8|TRBJ1-6|NA
CASSLTRGNNSPLHF
TGTGCCAGCAGCTTAACCAGGGGGAATAATTCACCCCTCCACTTT
>NA|TRBV28|TRBJ1-2|NA
CASSFLVGGYTF
TGTGCCAGCAGTTTTCTAGTTGGTGGCTACACCTTC
>NA|TRBV27|TRBJ1-6|NA
CASSQTPGPRGPLHF
TGTGCCAGCAGTCAGACCCCAGGGCCCCGCGGTCCCCTCCACTTT
>NA|TRBV7-2|TRBJ2-5|NA
CASSLSSGALSETQYF
TGTGCCAGCAGCTTAAGCTCAGGGGCCTTGTCGGAGACCCAGTACTTC
>NA|TRBV29-1|TRBJ1-5|NA
CSAEGGPGQPQHF
TGCAGCGCTGAGGGGGGGCCGGGTCAGCCCCAGCATTTT
>NA|TRBV18|TRBJ1-1|NA
CASSPPSGAVNTEAFF
TGTGCCAGCTCACCACCCTCAGGGGCAGTGAACACTGAAGCTTTCTTT
>NA|TRBV18|TRBJ2-1|NA
CASSTEPDNEQFF
TGTGCCAGCTCTACAGAACCTGACAATGAGCAGTTCTTC
>NA|TRBV27|TRBJ2-7|NA
CASSLAGNYEQYF
TGTGCCAGCAGTTTAGCCGGGAACTACGAGCAGTACTTC
>NA|TRBV11-2|TRBJ1-3|NA
CASSFLQAGNTIYF
TGTGCCAGCAGCTTTTTGCAGGCTGGAAACACCATATATTTT
>TRBD1|TRBV7-9|TRBJ2-1|NA
CASSRDRGSSYNEQFF
TGTGCCAGCAGCCGGGACAGGGGGAGCTCCTACAATGAGCAGTTCTTC
>TRBD1|TRBV5-6|TRBJ2-7|NA
CASTTGYEQYF
TGTGCCAGCACGACAGGGTACGAGCAGTACTTC
>TRBD1|TRBV5-1|TRBJ2-7|NA
CASSLDGTGSSYEQYF
TGCGCCAGCAGCTTGGATGGGACAGGATCCTCCTACGAGCAGTACTTC
>TRBD2|TRBV5-1|TRBJ2-1|NA
CASSLASGGAYEQFF
TGCGCCAGCAGCCTCGCTAGCGGGGGGGCCTATGAGCAGTTCTTC
>NA|TRBV5-6|TRBJ1-1|NA
CASSLNRLNTEAFF
TGTGCCAGCAGCTTGAACAGGTTGAACACTGAAGCTTTCTTT
>NA|TRBV5-8|TRBJ1-2|once
CASNIQGFYGYTF
TGTGCCAGCAATATACAGGGCTTCTATGGCTACACCTTC
>NA|TRBV11-1|TRBJ1-1|once
CASADSMNTEAFF
TGTGCCAGCGCGGACAGCATGAACACTGAAGCTTTCTTT
>NA|TRBV6-1|TRBJ1-1|NA
CASSEHGQFDAFF
TGTGCCAGCAGTGAACACGGACAGTTCGACGCTTTCTTT